This T cell receptor beta chain was profiled in a study of T cell repertoires in ileal Crohn's disease. Across the whole study: Patients had a median roughly 7.9-year disease duration, and roughly 40% were active smokers. Biopsies of the neoterminal ileum at postoperative colonoscopy form M6 samples.

Generated by immunoSEQ multiplex PCR, the TCRdb table keeps only in-frame clones and is missing some. The data show about 62,000 clones, with less than 90% seen just once and roughly 2% held by the top ten. The time point here: neoterminal ileum biopsy at postoperative endoscopy, about 6 months after surgery. Germline CDR1 reads SNHLY; CDR2 reads FYNNEI. The CDR3 spans 12 residues. The V and J ends lost 5 bases and 5 bases respectively, with 9 bases between them. As regards this clone: Its antigen remains unidentified.

Points from the study as a whole: The median delay to postoperative endoscopy was 5.5 to 8.5 months. Clonal expansions were more frequent in active smokers than non-smokers at surgery.

The clonotype was recovered from an adult with Crohn's disease. The chain combines TRBV2 with TRBJ2-5; tentatively, D is TRBD2 (5 bases). Sequences were obtained from ileal tissue. CDR3 sequence (DNA): TGTGCCAGCAGTAGAGGGATGGAGACCCAGTACTTC. It codes for CASSRGMETQYF.